The present TCR beta chain was sequenced within a study of technical replicates of blood from a few donors. Germline V gives CDR1 LNHDA, CDR2 SQIVND (reference sequence). The CDR3 length is 14 residues. With 3 bases removed from V and 0 bases from J, the gap between germline ends came to 8 bases. Clones were read by immunoSEQ multiplex PCR, and TCRdb kept only the in-frame ones, dropping some. This sample has about 70,000 clones, with 95% to 98% found just once. The sequenced sample was T cells isolated from PBMCs. The sequence derives from a human donor in good health. The chain is built from TRBV19 and TRBJ1-1; D is unclear. The CDR3 loop is CASSMARLNTEAFF. The CDR3 DNA reads TGTGCCAGTAGTATGGCTCGATTGAACACTGAAGCTTTCTTT.